The 30 T cell receptor beta chains listed next were all sequenced from one sample in a study of cytomegalovirus exposure and HLA in healthy donors. Researchers ran the PCR with 60 Vbeta and 13 Jbeta primers. The protocol was immunoSEQ multiplex PCR, while the TCRdb copy is restricted to in-frame clones and leaves out a portion. In the table there are over 65,000 clones, approximately 75% of which are singletons. The sample comprised PBMCs. These receptors came from a man in his 60s in good health and CMV-seropositive.

The chain carries TRBV11-3 and TRBJ2-3; 12 positions match TRBD2. The CDR3 is 15 amino acids. V shed 2 bases and J 6 bases; nucleotides not matched to a gene: 3. Looked up from germline, CDR1 is SGHNT and CDR2 is YENEEA. The CDR3 DNA sequence: TGTGCCAGCAGCTTACTAGCGGGAGGGCAGGATACGCAGTATTTT. Its translation: CASSLLAGGQDTQYF.

CDR3 protein: CASSHAEGGLGRNTIYF. The CDR3 DNA follows: TGTGCCAGCAGCCATGCCGAGGGCGGCCTCGGTAGAAACACCATATATTTT. The V gene is TRBV14, the J gene TRBJ1-3; D gene ambiguous. CDR3 size: 17 residues. CDR1 is SGHDN, CDR2 FVKESK, per germline. The germline V and J ends were trimmed by 3 bases and 5 bases, with 20 bases remaining between them.

J is TRBJ1-3 and V is TRBV5-1; the D gene is possibly TRBD1 (5 bases). Germline V gene data show CDR1 as SGHRS and CDR2 as YFSETQ. This CDR3 contains 14 residues. V was cut by 0 bases and J by 6 bases, with 10 bases left in between. CDR3 region: CASSLGGRENTIYF. As DNA, the CDR3 is TGCGCCAGCAGCTTGGGGGGCAGAGAAAACACCATATATTTT.

Concerning this clone: This sample includes further DNA sequences coding for the same CDR3. The CDR3 nucleotides read TGCGCCAGCAGTGAGCTAGCGGGTAGCACAGATACGCAGTATTTT. Residues: CASSELAGSTDTQYF. The rearrangement links TRBV10-1 to TRBJ2-3; 8 bases fit TRBD2. The CDR3 extends over 15 amino acids. Germline assignment: CDR1 WNHNN and CDR2 SYGVQD (reference sequence). Trimming removed 2 bases from V and 0 bases from J; junction bases left unmatched: 1.

V gene TRBV5-8 combines with J gene TRBJ2-5, with D perhaps matching TRBD2 (6 bases). This CDR3 is built from 15 residues. Trimming took 4 bases from V and 4 from J, leaving 17 bases between them. Germline CDR1 SGHTS, CDR2 YDEGEE. CDR3 residues: CASSPEGARGETQYF. The CDR3 DNA reads TGTGCCAGCAGCCCGGAAGGCGCGCGGGGAGAGACCCAGTACTTC. Supplemented by reference TRBV5-8 and TRBJ2-5, the full variable domain reads EAGVTQSPTHLIKTRGQQATLRCSPISGHTSVYWYQQALGLGLQFLLWYDEGEERNRGNFPPRFSGRQFPNYSSELNVNALELEDSALYLCASSPEGARGETQYFGPGTRLLVL.

This clone has more than one count but fewer than ten. J is TRBJ2-3 and V is TRBV5-4; the match to TRBD1 covers 8 bases. The junction had 6 bases not matched to a gene; V was cut back by 2 bases and J by 1 base. CDR1 is SGHNT and CDR2 is YYREEE in the germline V gene (reference sequence). The CDR3 runs 16 residues. CDR3 sequence (DNA): TGTGCCAGCAGCTTTCTGACAGGGGTGGGCACAGATACGCAGTATTTT. It is translated as CASSFLTGVGTDTQYF.

The rearrangement uses TRBV5-5 and TRBJ2-3; TRBD1 matches at 8 bases. V lost 0 bases, J lost 0 bases, and 3 bases stayed unmatched. There are 16 residues in the CDR3. CDR1 is SGHKS and CDR2 is YYEKEE in the germline V gene (reference sequence). CDR3 region: CASSLGDRLSTDTQYF. The CDR3 region has the DNA TGTGCCAGCAGCTTGGGGGACAGGCTGAGCACAGATACGCAGTATTTT.

J is TRBJ1-2 and V is TRBV10-3; 8 bases line up with TRBD1. Germline assignment: CDR1 ENHRY and CDR2 SYGVKD. With V trimmed by 2 bases and J by 4 bases, 9 bases remained unmatched. The CDR3 is made up of 16 amino acids. The CDR3 DNA reads as TGTGCCATCAGTGAGGCAGGACAGGGAGCCCCCTATGGCTACACCTTC. Protein product: CAISEAGQGAPYGYTF.

The V call is TRBV19, the J call TRBJ2-3; TRBD1 agrees at 8 bases. CDR1 and CDR2 from the germline V gene are LNHDA and SQIVND (reference sequence). The length of the CDR3 is 14 residues. V trimming: 6 bases; J trimming: 4 bases; junction bases outside the gene matches: 6. DNA of the CDR3: TGTGCCAGTAGCGACAGGGGCCGGGCAGATACGCAGTATTTT. Amino acid sequence: CASSDRGRADTQYF.

Remarks on this clone: The junction and the germline gene differ at one end; a read error may be behind it. The chain couples TRBV7-9 to TRBJ2-4; a weak D match, TRBD2 (6 bases). In germline, CDR1 is SEHNR, CDR2 FQNEAQ (reference sequence). The CDR3 consists of 15 residues. In DNA, the CDR3 is TGTTCCAGCAGCCGGTTCCGGGACTCCAAAAACATTCAGTACTTC. This gives the protein CSSSRFRDSKNIQYF.

In DNA, the CDR3 is TGTGCCAGCAGCTTAGCGCCCGGGGGGAGCTCCTACGAGCAGTACTTC. Its protein is CASSLAPGGSSYEQYF. The chain recombines TRBV7-8 with TRBJ2-7; 7 bases line up with TRBD2. V shed 0 bases and J 0 bases; nucleotides not matched to a gene: 5. The CDR3 consists of 16 residues. Germline V gene data show CDR1 as SGHVS and CDR2 as FQNEAQ. The entire variable domain, with the rest obtained from reference TRBV7-8 and TRBJ2-7, is as follows: GAGVSQSPRYKVAKRGQDVALRCDPISGHVSLFWYQQALGQGPEFLTYFQNEAQLDKSGLPSDRFFAERPEGSVSTLKIQRTQQEDSAVYLCASSLAPGGSSYEQYFGPGTRLTVT.

This clone has just a few counts. This chain links TRBV6-1 with TRBJ2-7, with TRBD2 matching over 8 bases. Germline loops: CDR1 MNHNS, CDR2 SASEGT. V lost 1 base, J lost 0 bases, and 2 bases stayed unmatched. The CDR3 length is 15 residues. CDR3 nucleotide sequence: TGTGCCAGCAGTGAAGAAAGCGGGAGCTCCTACGAGCAGTACTTC. This codes for CASSEESGSSYEQYF.

The genes are TRBV28 and TRBJ1-6, with 8 nucleotides matching TRBD1. From germline, CDR1 is MDHEN and CDR2 SYDVKM. The CDR3 consists of 15 residues. Trimming removed 6 bases from V and 7 bases from J; junction bases left unmatched: 8. The CDR3 DNA reads TGTGCCAGCAGGGACAGGGAGGTTAGGAATTCACCCCTCCACTTT. Protein product: CASRDREVRNSPLHF. Full variable domain (missing parts from reference TRBV28 and TRBJ1-6): DVKVTQSSRYLVKRTGEKVFLECVQDMDHENMFWYRQDPGLGLRLIYFSYDVKMKEKGDIPEGYSVSREKKERFSLILESASTNQTSMYLCASRDREVRNSPLHFGNGTRLTVT.

The V and J genes are TRBV19 and TRBJ1-1; no clear D gene. The germline V and J ends were trimmed by 7 bases and 0 bases, with 9 bases remaining between them. Germline V lookup: CDR1 LNHDA, CDR2 SQIVND (reference sequence). The CDR3 runs to 13 residues. CDR3 DNA sequence: TGTGCCAGTATTTCAGGATTGAACACTGAAGCTTTCTTT. Protein product: CASISGLNTEAFF. The full variable domain, in which reference TRBV19 and TRBJ1-1 provide the parts outside the CDR3, is DGGITQSPKYLFRKEGQNVTLSCEQNLNHDAMYWYRQDPGQGLRLIYYSQIVNDFQKGDIAEGYSVSREKKESFPLTVTSAQKNPTAFYLCASISGLNTEAFFGQGTRLTVV.

J is TRBJ2-5 and V is TRBV9; tentatively, D is TRBD2 (7 bases). V lost 4 bases, J lost 5 bases, and 18 bases lay in between. CDR3 length: 15 residues. Germline values: CDR1 SGDLS, CDR2 YYNGEE. For the CDR3, the DNA is TGTGCCAGCAGCCCGGGGGCGGGGGATCTGGAGACCCAGTACTTC. Its protein is CASSPGAGDLETQYF.

This clone was seen a handful of times. This rearrangement joins TRBV27 to TRBJ2-1, with 9 bases aligning to TRBD1. The CDR3 has 19 amino acids. V shed 6 bases and J 0 bases; nucleotides not matched to a gene: 15. Germline V gives CDR1 MNHEY, CDR2 SMNVEV (reference sequence). The DNA of the CDR3 is TGTGCCAGCAGCCCTCTCCGCCCAGGACAGGGGCGCTCCTACAATGAGCAGTTCTTC. Its translation is CASSPLRPGQGRSYNEQFF.

This clone was seen once. The gene calls are TRBV6-1 and TRBJ1-2; D is perhaps TRBD1 (6 bases). The V gene's germline CDR1 is MNHNS and CDR2 SASEGT. The CDR3 contains 15 residues. With 6 bases removed from V and 7 bases from J, the gap between germline ends came to 21 bases. CDR3 nucleotides: TGTGCCAGCAGACACGGGACATCGGACTCCGGTGGCTACACCTTC. It codes for CASRHGTSDSGGYTF.

Of note for this clone: The junction does not match germline at one end; this may be a read error. The V call is TRBV7-7, the J call TRBJ2-1, with D possibly being TRBD1 or TRBD2 (10 bases each). This CDR3 region has 19 residues. CDR1 is SSHAT and CDR2 is FNYEAQ in the germline V gene (reference sequence). The CDR3: CASSLDRGRLAGSYNEQFF. The CDR3 coding sequence is TGTGCTAGCAGCTTAGACAGGGGGCGACTAGCGGGCTCCTACAATGAGCAGTTCTTC.

The gene calls are TRBV5-1 and TRBJ2-5; 11 nucleotides align to TRBD2. This CDR3 is built from 17 residues. CDR1 and CDR2 from the germline V gene are SGHRS and YFSETQ. The V segment lost 2 bases and the J segment 4 bases; nucleotides outside the gene matches: 10. The CDR3 region is CASSFGGTSGEGETQYF. CDR3 bases: TGCGCCAGCAGCTTTGGGGGGACTAGCGGAGAAGGAGAGACCCAGTACTTC.

This clone was seen just once. This chain joins TRBV19 and TRBJ2-5, with 9 bases matching TRBD2. With V trimmed by 7 bases and J by 4 bases, 4 bases remained unmatched. Germline CDR1 is LNHDA and CDR2 is SQIVND (reference sequence). This CDR3 has 13 amino acids. The CDR3, as DNA: TGTGCCAGTATGGGACTAGCTCCAGAGACCCAGTACTTC. Protein product: CASMGLAPETQYF.

The chain links TRBV13 to TRBJ2-7; no definite D call. The CDR3 totals 14 residues. Germline V gene lookup returns CDR1 PRHDT and CDR2 FYEKMQ (reference sequence). Deletions cut 5 bases from V and 2 bases from J, with 13 bases between. CDR3 loop: CASSHIDTAYEQYF. The CDR3 DNA sequence: TGTGCCAGCAGCCACATCGACACAGCCTACGAGCAGTACTTC.

This chain connects TRBV18 to TRBJ1-4, with D possibly being TRBD1 (5 bases). V was cut by 6 bases and J by 6 bases, with 11 bases left in between. This CDR3 has 13 amino acids. CDR1 and CDR2 (germline): KGHSH, LQKENI. CDR3 residues: CASSGRGDEKLFF. CDR3 coding DNA: TGTGCCAGCTCGGGAAGGGGTGATGAAAAACTGTTTTTT.

V and J are TRBV6-6 and TRBJ1-2; perhaps TRBD1 as D (6 bases). CDR3 size: 12 residues. Deletions cut 4 bases from V and 11 bases from J, with 14 bases between. Germline V gene lookup returns CDR1 MNHNY and CDR2 SVGAGI (reference sequence). The CDR3 coding sequence is TGTGCCAGCAGTTCAGGGACATCCGAGTACACCTTC. It translates to CASSSGTSEYTF.

This chain's CDR3 is CASSIGPLAGDNEQFF. The CDR3 coding sequence is TGTGCCAGCAGCATAGGCCCCCTAGCGGGGGACAATGAGCAGTTCTTC. The V gene is TRBV27, the J gene TRBJ2-1; 10 bases line up with TRBD2. The germline gives CDR1 MNHEY, CDR2 SMNVEV (reference sequence). This CDR3 contains 16 residues. The J segment lost 5 bases and the V segment lost 6 bases, leaving 10 bases of the junction unmatched.

The chain recombines TRBV6-6 with TRBJ1-4, with D perhaps TRBD1 (5 bases). This CDR3 region has 14 residues. Trimming cost V 2 bases and J 2 bases, with 6 bases left between them. CDR1 and CDR2 from the germline V gene are MNHNY and SVGAGI (reference sequence). CDR3 residues: CASSYGHTNEKLFF. The CDR3 DNA reads TGTGCCAGCAGTTACGGACATACTAATGAAAAACTGTTTTTT.

The chain uses TRBV5-6 and TRBJ2-3; 7 nucleotides align to TRBD2. V was pared by 4 bases and J by 9 bases, with 5 bases of the junction left unmatched. Germline V gene lookup returns CDR1 SGHDT and CDR2 YYEEEE. The CDR3 is made up of 12 amino acids. CDR3 in amino acids: CASSATSSTQYF. The CDR3, as DNA: TGTGCCAGCAGCGCGACTAGCAGCACGCAGTATTTT.

The genes are TRBV11-2 and TRBJ1-1; TRBD1 matches 7 bases. The germline gives CDR1 SGHAT, CDR2 FQNNGV. The CDR3 sequence is 15 residues long. Germline trimming cut 5 bases from V and 6 bases from J; bases unmatched to any gene: 12. CDR3: CASSEGGASPPEAFF. The CDR3 coding sequence is TGTGCCAGCAGCGAAGGGGGCGCATCGCCCCCTGAAGCTTTCTTT.

This clone was seen a handful of times. CDR3 DNA sequence: TGCGCCAGCAGCTTGGGGGCTAGCGGGAGTAAATCCTACGAGCAGTACTTC. Its protein is CASSLGASGSKSYEQYF. This chain joins TRBV5-1 and TRBJ2-7, with 10 bases aligning to TRBD2. The germline CDR1 and CDR2 sequences are SGHRS and YFSETQ. This CDR3 has 17 amino acids. With V trimmed by 0 bases and J by 1 base, 7 bases remained unmatched. Full variable domain (remainder filled in from reference TRBV5-1 and TRBJ2-7): KAGVTQTPRYLIKTRGQQVTLSCSPISGHRSVSWYQQTPGQGLQFLFEYFSETQRNKGNFPGRFSGRQFSNSRSEMNVSTLELGDSALYLCASSLGASGSKSYEQYFGPGTRLTVT.

The gene calls are TRBV6-5 and TRBJ1-4; D perhaps matches TRBD1 (6 bases). There are 14 residues in the CDR3. Trimming pared 6 bases from V and 7 bases from J, leaving 15 bases between. The germline V gene has CDR1 MNHEY and CDR2 SVGAGI. The CDR3 DNA follows: TGTGCCAGCAGAGACCAGGGGCTTAGTGAAAAACTGTTTTTT. It specifies CASRDQGLSEKLFF.

V gene TRBV4-1 combines with J gene TRBJ1-5; no clear D. This CDR3 is built from 15 residues. Trimming removed 3 bases at V and 3 bases at J, with 12 bases between. Looked up from germline, CDR1 is MGHRA and CDR2 is YSYEKL. The CDR3 nucleotides read TGCGCCAGCAGCCATTTGGAGGGCCTCAATCAGCCCCAGCATTTT. Translating gives CASSHLEGLNQPQHF.